Detailed here is one T cell receptor (beta chain). This sample was included in a study of T cell changes during pregnancy in multiple sclerosis. The CDR3 runs to 13 residues. Germline V gene sequence: CDR1 MDHEN, CDR2 SYDVKM. Trimming removed 7 bases at V and 7 bases at J, with 16 bases between. Clones were sequenced by immunoSEQ multiplex PCR, and TCRdb holds only the in-frame ones, with some missing. The data hold 70,000 to 95,000 clones, with 94% observed a single time. The specimen comprised peripheral blood, sampled after pregnancy. This chain links TRBV28 with TRBJ1-1, with D uncertain. The clonotype was recovered from a female donor in good health, enrolled as a control in a pregnancy study. In nucleotides, the CDR3 is TGTGCCAGCATAAGAACCCCGGGGTTTGAAGCTTTCTTT. It translates to CASIRTPGFEAFF.